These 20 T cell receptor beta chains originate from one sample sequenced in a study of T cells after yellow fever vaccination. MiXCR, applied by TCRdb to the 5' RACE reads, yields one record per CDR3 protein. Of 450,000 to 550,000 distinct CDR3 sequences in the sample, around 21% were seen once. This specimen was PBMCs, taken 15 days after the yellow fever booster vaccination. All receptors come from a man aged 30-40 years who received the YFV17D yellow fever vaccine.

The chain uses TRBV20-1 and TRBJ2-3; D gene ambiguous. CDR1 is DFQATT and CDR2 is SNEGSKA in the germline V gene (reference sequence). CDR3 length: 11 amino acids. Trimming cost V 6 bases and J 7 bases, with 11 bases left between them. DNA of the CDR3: TGCAGTGCGACCGTATTGTATACGCAGTATTTT. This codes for CSATVLYTQYF.

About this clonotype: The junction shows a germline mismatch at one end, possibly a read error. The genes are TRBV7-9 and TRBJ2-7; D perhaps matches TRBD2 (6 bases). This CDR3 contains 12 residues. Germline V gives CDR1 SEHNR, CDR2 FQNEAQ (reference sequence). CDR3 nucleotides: TGTGCCAGCAGCTTAGGGGGGGTCGAGCAGCACTTC. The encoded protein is CASSLGGVEQHF.

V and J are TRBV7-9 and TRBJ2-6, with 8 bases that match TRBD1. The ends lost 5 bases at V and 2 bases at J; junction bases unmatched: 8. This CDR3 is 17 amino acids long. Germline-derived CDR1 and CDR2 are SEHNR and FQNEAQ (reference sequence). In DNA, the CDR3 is TGTGCCAGCAGCCCTCGGGACAGGTACGCTGGGGCCAACGTCCTGACTTTC. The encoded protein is CASSPRDRYAGANVLTF.

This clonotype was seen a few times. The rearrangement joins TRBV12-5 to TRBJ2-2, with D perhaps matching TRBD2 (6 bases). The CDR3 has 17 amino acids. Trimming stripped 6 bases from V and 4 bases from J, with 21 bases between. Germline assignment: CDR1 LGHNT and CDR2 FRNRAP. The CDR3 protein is CASGPPRAGQATGELFF. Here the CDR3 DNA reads TGTGCTAGTGGCCCCCCCCGAGCGGGCCAGGCCACCGGGGAGCTGTTTTTT.

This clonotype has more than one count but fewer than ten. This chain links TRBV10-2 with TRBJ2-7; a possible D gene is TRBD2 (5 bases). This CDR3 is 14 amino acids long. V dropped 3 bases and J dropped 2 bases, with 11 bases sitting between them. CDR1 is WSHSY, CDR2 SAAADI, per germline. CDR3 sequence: CASSELLGPYEQYF. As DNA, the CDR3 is TGCGCCAGCAGTGAATTACTAGGGCCCTACGAGCAGTACTTC.

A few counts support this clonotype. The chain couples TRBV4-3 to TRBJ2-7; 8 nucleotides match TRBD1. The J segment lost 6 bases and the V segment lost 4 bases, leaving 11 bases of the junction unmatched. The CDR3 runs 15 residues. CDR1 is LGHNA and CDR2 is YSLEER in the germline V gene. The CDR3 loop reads CASSRLTGVQVEQYF. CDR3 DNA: TGCGCCAGCAGCCGACTGACAGGGGTGCAGGTCGAGCAGTACTTC.

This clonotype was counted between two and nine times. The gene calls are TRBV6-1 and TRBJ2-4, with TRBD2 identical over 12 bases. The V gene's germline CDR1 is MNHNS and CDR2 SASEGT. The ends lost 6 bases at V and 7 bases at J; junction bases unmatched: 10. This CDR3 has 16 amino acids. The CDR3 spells CASSPLTSGSNNIQYF. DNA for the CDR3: TGTGCCAGCAGCCCCCTGACTAGCGGGAGTAACAACATTCAGTACTTC.

The CDR3 sequence: CSVETSGVYNEQFF. The CDR3 bases are TGCAGCGTTGAAACTAGCGGGGTATACAATGAGCAGTTCTTC. This chain uses TRBV29-1 with TRBJ2-1; 10 positions match TRBD2. The CDR3 spans 14 residues. The ends lost 2 bases at V and 4 bases at J; junction bases unmatched: 2. Germline CDR1 SQVTM, CDR2 ANQGSEA.

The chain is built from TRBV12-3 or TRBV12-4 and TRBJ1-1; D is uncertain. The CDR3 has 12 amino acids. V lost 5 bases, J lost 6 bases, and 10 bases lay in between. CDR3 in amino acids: CASSPSEAEAFF. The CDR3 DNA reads TGTGCCAGCAGTCCTTCAGAGGCTGAAGCTTTCTTT.

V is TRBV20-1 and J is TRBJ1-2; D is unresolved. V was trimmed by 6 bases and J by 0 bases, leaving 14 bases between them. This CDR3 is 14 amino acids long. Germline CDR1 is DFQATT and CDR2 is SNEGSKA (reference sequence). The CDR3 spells CSAWARTSNYGYTF. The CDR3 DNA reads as TGCAGTGCCTGGGCCAGGACTTCTAACTATGGCTACACCTTC.

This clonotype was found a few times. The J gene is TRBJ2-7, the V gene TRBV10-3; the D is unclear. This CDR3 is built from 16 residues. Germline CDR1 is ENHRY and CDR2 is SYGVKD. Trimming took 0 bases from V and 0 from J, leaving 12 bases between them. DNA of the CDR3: TGTGCCATCAGTGAGTCGGGCGTTCTAAGCTCCTACGAGCAGTACTTC. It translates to CAISESGVLSSYEQYF.

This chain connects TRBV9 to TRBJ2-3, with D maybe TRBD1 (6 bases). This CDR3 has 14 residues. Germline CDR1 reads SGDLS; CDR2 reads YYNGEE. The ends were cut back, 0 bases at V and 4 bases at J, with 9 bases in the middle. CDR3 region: CASSVGPGADTQYF. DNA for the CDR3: TGTGCCAGCAGCGTAGGCCCAGGGGCAGATACGCAGTATTTT.

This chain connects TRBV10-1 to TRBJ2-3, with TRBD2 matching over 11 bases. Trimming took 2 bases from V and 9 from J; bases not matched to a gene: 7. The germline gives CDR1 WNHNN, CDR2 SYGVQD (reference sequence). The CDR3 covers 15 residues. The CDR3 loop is CASSETSGSGRTQYF. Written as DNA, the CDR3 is TGCGCCAGCAGTGAGACTAGCGGGAGTGGTAGAACGCAGTATTTT.

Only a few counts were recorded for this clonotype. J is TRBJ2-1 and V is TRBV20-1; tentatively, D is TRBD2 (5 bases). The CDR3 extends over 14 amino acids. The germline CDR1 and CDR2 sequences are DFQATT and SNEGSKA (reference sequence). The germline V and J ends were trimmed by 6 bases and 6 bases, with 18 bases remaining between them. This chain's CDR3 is CSAVGLNSGNEQFF. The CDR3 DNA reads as TGCAGTGCCGTCGGACTTAACTCTGGCAATGAGCAGTTCTTC.

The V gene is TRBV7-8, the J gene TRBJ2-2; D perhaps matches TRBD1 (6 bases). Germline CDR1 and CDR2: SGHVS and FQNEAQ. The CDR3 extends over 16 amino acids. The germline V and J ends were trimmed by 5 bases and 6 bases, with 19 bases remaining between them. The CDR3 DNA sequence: TGTGCCAGCAGCCGATCATTACTAACAGGGTCCGGGGAGCTGTTTTTT. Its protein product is CASSRSLLTGSGELFF.

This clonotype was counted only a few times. In DNA, the CDR3 is TGCGCCAGCAGCCCCCGACTAGCGTATGAGCAGTTCTTC. This codes for CASSPRLAYEQFF. V usage is TRBV4-3 and J usage is TRBJ2-1, with 8 nucleotides matching TRBD2. The CDR3 is 13 residues long. V lost 4 bases to trimming and J lost 8 bases; unmatched junction nucleotides: 4. Per germline, CDR1 LGHNA and CDR2 YSLEER.

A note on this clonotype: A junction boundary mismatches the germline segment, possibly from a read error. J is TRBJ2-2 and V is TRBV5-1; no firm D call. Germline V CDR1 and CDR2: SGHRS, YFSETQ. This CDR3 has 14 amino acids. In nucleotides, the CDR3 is TGCGCCAGCAGGTTGGGGTCGGAGACCGGGGAGCTGTTTTTT. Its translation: CASRLGSETGELFF.

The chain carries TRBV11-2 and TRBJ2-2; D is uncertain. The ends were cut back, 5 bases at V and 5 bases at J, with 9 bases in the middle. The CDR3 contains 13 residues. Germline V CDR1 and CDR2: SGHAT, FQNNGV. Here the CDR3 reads CASSKINTGELFF. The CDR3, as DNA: TGTGCCAGCAGCAAGATAAATACCGGGGAGCTGTTTTTT. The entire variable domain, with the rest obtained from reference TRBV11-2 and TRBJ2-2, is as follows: EAGVAQSPRYKIIEKRQSVAFWCNPISGHATLYWYQQILGQGPKLLIQFQNNGVVDDSQLPKDRFSAERLKGVDSTLKIQPAKLEDSAVYLCASSKINTGELFFGEGSRLTVL.

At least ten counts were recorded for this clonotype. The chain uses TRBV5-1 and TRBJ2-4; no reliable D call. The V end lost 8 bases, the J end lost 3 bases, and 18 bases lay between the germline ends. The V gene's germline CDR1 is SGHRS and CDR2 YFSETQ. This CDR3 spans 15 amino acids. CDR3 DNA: TGCGCCAGGGCTCGCGAGTGCCGTATCAAAAACATTCAGTACTTC. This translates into CARARECRIKNIQYF.

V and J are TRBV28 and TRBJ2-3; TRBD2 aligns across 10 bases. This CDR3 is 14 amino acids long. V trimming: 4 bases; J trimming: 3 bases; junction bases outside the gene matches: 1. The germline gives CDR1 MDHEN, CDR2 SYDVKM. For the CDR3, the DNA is TGTGCCAGCAGTTCTAGCGGGAGAACAGATACGCAGTATTTT. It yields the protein CASSSSGRTDTQYF.